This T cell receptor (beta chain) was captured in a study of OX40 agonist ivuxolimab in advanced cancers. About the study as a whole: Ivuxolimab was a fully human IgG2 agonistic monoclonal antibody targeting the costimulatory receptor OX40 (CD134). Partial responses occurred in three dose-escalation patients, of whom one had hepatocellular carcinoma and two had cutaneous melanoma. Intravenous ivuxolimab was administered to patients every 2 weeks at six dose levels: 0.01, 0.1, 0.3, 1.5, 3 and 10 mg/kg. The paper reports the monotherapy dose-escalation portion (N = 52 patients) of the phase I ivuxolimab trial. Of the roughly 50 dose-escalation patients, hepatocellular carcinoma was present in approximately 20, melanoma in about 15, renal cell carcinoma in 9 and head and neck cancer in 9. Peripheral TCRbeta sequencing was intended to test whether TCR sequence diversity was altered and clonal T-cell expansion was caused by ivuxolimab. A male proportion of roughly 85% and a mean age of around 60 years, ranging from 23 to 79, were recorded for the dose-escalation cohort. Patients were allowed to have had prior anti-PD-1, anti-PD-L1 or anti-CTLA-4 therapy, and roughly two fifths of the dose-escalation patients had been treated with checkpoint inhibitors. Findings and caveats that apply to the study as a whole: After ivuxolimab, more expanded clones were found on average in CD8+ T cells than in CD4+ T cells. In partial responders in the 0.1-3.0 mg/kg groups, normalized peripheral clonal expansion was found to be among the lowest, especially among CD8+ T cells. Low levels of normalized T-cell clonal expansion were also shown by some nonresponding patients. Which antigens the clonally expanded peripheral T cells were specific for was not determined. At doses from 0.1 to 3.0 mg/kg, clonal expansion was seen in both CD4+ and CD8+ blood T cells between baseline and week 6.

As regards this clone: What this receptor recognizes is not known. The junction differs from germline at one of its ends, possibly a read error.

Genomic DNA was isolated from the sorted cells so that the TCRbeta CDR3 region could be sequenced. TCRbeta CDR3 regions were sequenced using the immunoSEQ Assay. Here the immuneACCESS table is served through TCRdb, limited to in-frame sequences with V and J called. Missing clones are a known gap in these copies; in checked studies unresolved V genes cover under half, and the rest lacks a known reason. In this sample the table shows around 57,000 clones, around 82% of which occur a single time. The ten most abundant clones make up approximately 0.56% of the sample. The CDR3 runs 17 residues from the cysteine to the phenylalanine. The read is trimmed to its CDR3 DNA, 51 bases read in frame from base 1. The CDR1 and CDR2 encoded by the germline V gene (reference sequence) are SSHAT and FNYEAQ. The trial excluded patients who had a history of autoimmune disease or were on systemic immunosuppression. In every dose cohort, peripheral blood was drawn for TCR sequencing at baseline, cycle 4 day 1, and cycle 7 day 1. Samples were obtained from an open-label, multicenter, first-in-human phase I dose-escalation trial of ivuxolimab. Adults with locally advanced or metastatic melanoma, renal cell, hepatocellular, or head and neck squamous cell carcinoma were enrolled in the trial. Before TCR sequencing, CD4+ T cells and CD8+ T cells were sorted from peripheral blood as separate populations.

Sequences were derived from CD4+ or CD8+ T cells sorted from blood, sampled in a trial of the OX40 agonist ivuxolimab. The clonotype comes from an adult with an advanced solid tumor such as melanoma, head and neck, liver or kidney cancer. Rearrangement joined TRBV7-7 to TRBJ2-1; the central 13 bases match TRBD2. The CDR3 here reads CAGSYGLAGAGYNEQFF. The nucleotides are TGTGCCGGCAGCTACGGACTAGCGGGAGCGGGGTACAATGAGCAGTTCTTC.